The 10 T cell receptor beta chains below were found in one sample sequenced in a study. TCRdb passed the RT-PCR reads through MiXCR, listing each CDR3 protein once. The sample has fewer than 800,000 distinct CDR3 sequences, 12% to 15% seen once; the top ten hold roughly 3.9%. Material: memory CD4+ T cells from blood. The source is a female donor in good health, serving as a healthy control.

This clonotype showed up just a few times. This rearrangement joins TRBV7-3 to TRBJ2-3; D unclear. The CDR3 has 15 residues. V lost 4 bases and J lost 2, with 13 bases in between. Looked up from germline, CDR1 is SGHTA and CDR2 is FQGTGA. CDR3 residues: CASSWRSRNTDTQYF. In nucleotides, the CDR3 is TGTGCCAGCAGCTGGCGGAGCAGAAACACAGATACGCAGTATTTT.

The chain has TRBV30 and TRBJ2-7; 7 bases match TRBD1. This CDR3 has 13 residues. CDR1 and CDR2 from the germline V gene are GTSNPN and SVGIG (reference sequence). J lost 0 bases, V lost 5 bases, and 4 bases had no gene match. The CDR3 spells CAWDRALSYEQYF. The DNA for the CDR3 is TGTGCCTGGGACAGGGCGCTCTCCTACGAGCAGTACTTC.

This clonotype has ten or more counts. This chain connects TRBV20-1 to TRBJ1-5, with 7 bases identical to TRBD1. This CDR3 contains 14 residues. The germline V gene has CDR1 DFQATT and CDR2 SNEGSKA (reference sequence). Trimming at V came to 3 bases and at J to 5 bases, leaving 7 bases not matched to a gene. The CDR3 DNA follows: TGCAGTGCTAGGCAGGGGGAGGATTATCAGCCCCAGCATTTT. The encoded protein is CSARQGEDYQPQHF.

V is TRBV12-3 or TRBV12-4 and J is TRBJ1-2; D may be TRBD1 (6 bases). The CDR3 is 12 amino acids. The V end was cut by 6 bases, the J end by 9 bases, with 14 bases between. The CDR3 loop is CASRDPGGSYTF. The DNA of the CDR3 is TGTGCCAGCAGGGACCCGGGGGGCAGCTACACCTTC.

This clonotype has a handful of counts. V is TRBV7-2 and J is TRBJ2-1, with TRBD2 identical over 7 bases. The junction had 7 bases not matched to a gene; V was cut back by 0 bases and J by 8 bases. The germline CDR1 and CDR2 sequences are SGHTA and FQGNSA. This CDR3 is 15 amino acids long. The CDR3 DNA is TGTGCCAGCAGCTTAGCGGCGCGGGAGTTCTATGAGCAGTTCTTC. It encodes CASSLAAREFYEQFF.

This clonotype appeared many times. This chain links TRBV4-1 with TRBJ2-1; D is uncertain. Trimming took 3 bases from V and 5 from J, leaving 14 bases between them. The CDR3 extends over 15 amino acids. Germline CDR1 MGHRA, CDR2 YSYEKL. DNA for the CDR3: TGCGCCAGCAGCCAGGGCTCCGGTTTAGACAATGAGCAGTTCTTC. This translates into CASSQGSGLDNEQFF.

The V and J genes are TRBV20-1 and TRBJ2-3, with D possibly matching TRBD1 (7 bases). The CDR3 runs 16 residues. The V end was cut by 5 bases, the J end by 0 bases, with 18 bases between. Germline V gene sequence: CDR1 DFQATT, CDR2 SNEGSKA (reference sequence). The DNA of the CDR3 is TGCAGTGCTCTATTCAGGGGGGTACATAGCACAGATACGCAGTATTTT. Amino acids: CSALFRGVHSTDTQYF.

The rearrangement joins TRBV7-2 to TRBJ2-7; D is uncertain. CDR1 and CDR2 from the germline V gene are SGHTA and FQGNSA. V was pared by 2 bases and J by 3 bases, with 8 bases between. The CDR3 has 13 residues. The CDR3 region is CASSLQEFYEQYF. As DNA, the CDR3 is TGTGCCAGCAGCTTACAGGAATTCTACGAGCAGTACTTC.

This clonotype was recorded a few times. The rearrangement uses TRBV7-9 and TRBJ1-5; 7 bases map to TRBD1. Germline V gives CDR1 SEHNR, CDR2 FQNEAQ (reference sequence). The CDR3 loop spans 24 amino acids. V lost 1 base and J lost 11; bases outside the gene matches: 38. CDR3 bases: TGTGCCAGCAGCTTAGGGGTTACCGGGACAGCAAATATAGCAATCAGCCCCAGCGGTCTAACCCAGCATTTT. Encoded protein: CASSLGVTGTANIAISPSGLTQHF.

There are a few counts of this clonotype. This chain uses TRBV29-1 with TRBJ1-1; D gene unclear. The CDR3 length is 10 residues. The germline CDR1 and CDR2 sequences are SQVTM and ANQGSEA. V shed 7 bases and J shed 4 bases, with 7 bases lying between them. CDR3 amino acids: CSGGATEAFF. The CDR3 DNA sequence: TGCAGCGGGGGTGCCACTGAAGCTTTCTTT.